The 6 T cell receptor beta chains below were found in one sample sequenced in a study of T cells in localized non-small cell lung cancer. Clones were sequenced by immunoSEQ multiplex PCR, and TCRdb holds only the in-frame ones, with some missing. The sample has about 76,000 clones, approximately 88% seen once. The material sequenced was peripheral blood, taken before any cancer treatment. These receptors came from an older female donor with stage I lung adenocarcinoma.

This chain joins TRBV7-3 and TRBJ2-2; 12 bases line up with TRBD2. CDR1 SGHTA and CDR2 FQGTGA come from the germline V gene. The CDR3 consists of 16 residues. V shed 5 bases and J 7 bases; nucleotides not matched to a gene: 8. The CDR3 reads CASSPLAGGIGGELFF. In DNA, the CDR3 is TGTGCCAGCAGCCCCCTAGCGGGGGGGATTGGCGGGGAGCTGTTTTTT.

This clone was recorded a few times. The rearrangement uses TRBV18 and TRBJ2-1; tentatively, D is TRBD2 (6 bases). The ends were cut back, 3 bases at V and 8 bases at J, with 11 bases in the middle. This CDR3 has 13 amino acids. CDR1 is KGHSH, CDR2 LQKENI, per germline. The CDR3 loop is CASSPGLTDEQFF. The DNA of the CDR3 is TGTGCCAGCTCACCTGGACTAACGGATGAGCAGTTCTTC.

The gene calls are TRBV5-1 and TRBJ2-7, with TRBD2 matching over 7 bases. J was trimmed by 3 bases and V by 4 bases; bases with no gene match: 7. Germline V gives CDR1 SGHRS, CDR2 YFSETQ. The CDR3 runs 14 residues. The DNA of the CDR3 is TGCGCCAGCAGCCGTGGGAGGGATCTCTACGAGCAGTACTTC. Protein product: CASSRGRDLYEQYF.

The chain combines TRBV11-3 with TRBJ1-6, with D possibly being TRBD1 (5 bases). Trimming took off 5 bases at V and 8 bases at J, with 13 bases between the two ends. CDR3 length equals 14 residues. Looked up from germline, CDR1 is SGHNT and CDR2 is YENEEA. The CDR3: CASSISRGDSPLHF. Here the CDR3 DNA reads TGTGCCAGCAGCATCTCGCGGGGGGATTCACCCCTCCACTTT.

V is TRBV7-2 and J is TRBJ2-7; TRBD1 might be the D (6 bases). CDR1 is SGHTA, CDR2 FQGNSA, per germline. V gave up 5 bases and J gave up 2 bases, with 19 bases separating them. CDR3 length: 16 residues. CDR3 loop: CASSLGAPREAYEQYF. CDR3 bases: TGTGCCAGCAGCCTGGGGGCTCCTCGTGAGGCCTACGAGCAGTACTTC.

This clone was counted a single time. V gene TRBV27 combines with J gene TRBJ2-7; weak D call: TRBD1 (6 bases). The germline V and J ends were trimmed by 6 bases and 7 bases, with 13 bases remaining between them. The CDR3 sequence is 12 residues long. CDR1 is MNHEY, CDR2 SMNVEV, per germline (reference sequence). CDR3 nucleotide sequence: TGTGCCAGCAGCCGACATGGACAGGAGCAGTACTTC. This codes for CASSRHGQEQYF.